Detailed here is one TCR beta chain. Sequencing was performed with immunoSEQ multiplex PCR; in TCRdb, only in-frame clones are kept and a portion is missing. The table lists 200,000 to 250,000 clones, around 82% of them singletons. This entry belongs to a study of blood T cell repertoires in COVID-19. Study in general: In each case, the material was cDNA or gDNA derived from T cells, B-cell-depleted T cells, or PBMCs.

The V end lost 2 bases, the J end lost 2 bases, and 9 bases lay between the germline ends. Germline loops: CDR1 SEHNR, CDR2 FQNEAQ (reference sequence). This CDR3 contains 14 residues. The V gene is TRBV7-9, the J gene TRBJ1-1; D is undetermined. The sequenced material came from peripheral blood. The receptor comes from a woman older than 75 with active or convalescent COVID-19. The CDR3 protein is CASSLQTLNTEAFF. The CDR3 DNA reads as TGTGCCAGCAGCTTACAGACACTTAACACTGAAGCTTTCTTT.